This T cell receptor beta chain is from a study of CD8+CD57+ T cells in acquired aplastic anemia. This CDR3 spans 11 amino acids. In germline, CDR1 is DFQATT, CDR2 SNEGSKA (reference sequence). Trimming took 5 bases from V and 7 from J, leaving 9 bases between them. The template for TCR beta VDJ and CDR3 sequence profiling was genomic DNA. In TCRdb, the reads were re-called with MiXCR into one record per CDR3 protein. The table lists a few hundred thousand distinct CDR3 sequences, about half of them singletons. Before being chosen for sequencing, patients had shown CD8+CD57+ cell expansion by flow cytometry. Prior therapy had not been administered to any patient at the time of blood sampling.

The genes are TRBV20-1 and TRBJ2-1; tentatively, D is TRBD2 (6 bases). The TCR sequence derives from a human donor with aplastic anemia. The specimen sequenced was sorted CD4+, CD8+, or CD8+CD57+ T cells (not recorded which) from PBMCs. CDR3 nucleotides: TGCAGTGCTGCCCGGGGGAATGAGCAGTTCTTC. Its protein is CSAARGNEQFF.